What follows are 18 T cell receptor beta chains derived from one specimen sequenced in a study of CD8+ T cells in alopecia areata. TCR sequencing used cDNA made by reverse transcription of extracted RNA. The table came from immunoSEQ multiplex PCR; TCRdb's copy has only in-frame clones and leaves some out. The data show 100,000 or so clones, roughly three fifths seen once. The treatment here: oral pan-JAK inhibitor, 5-10 mg twice daily. The sample here was CD8+ T cells sorted from blood, taken between weeks 55 and 65, from a patient treated with tofacitinib. The receptors derive from a human donor with alopecia areata.

The gene calls are TRBV2 and TRBJ1-2; D gene ambiguous. Trimming took off 3 bases at V and 5 bases at J, with 16 bases between the two ends. The CDR3 has 15 residues. Germline V gene lookup returns CDR1 SNHLY and CDR2 FYNNEI. The CDR3 spells CASSEYLHDAYGYTF. In DNA form, the CDR3 reads TGTGCCAGCAGTGAGTACCTTCACGACGCGTATGGCTACACCTTC.

CDR3 protein: CAWGDRGLIYGYTF. The CDR3 DNA reads as TGTGCCTGGGGGGACAGGGGGTTAATCTATGGCTACACCTTC. V and J are TRBV30 and TRBJ1-2, with 11 bases matching TRBD1. Trimming at V came to 5 bases and at J to 4 bases, leaving 6 bases not matched to a gene. Germline V gives CDR1 GTSNPN, CDR2 SVGIG (reference sequence). The CDR3 spans 14 residues.

V usage is TRBV9 and J usage is TRBJ1-2; the D is unclear. Per germline, CDR1 SGDLS and CDR2 YYNGEE. The CDR3 covers 16 residues. The V end was cut by 4 bases, the J end by 4 bases, with 20 bases between. DNA of the CDR3: TGTGCCAGCAGCCCCGGTGGGGATGGGCTACCCTATGGCTACACCTTC. The encoded protein is CASSPGGDGLPYGYTF.

The CDR3 nucleotides are TGTGCCAGCACGGGGGCGTACGAGCAGTACTTC. This sequence encodes CASTGAYEQYF. J is TRBJ2-7 and V is TRBV25-1, with D perhaps given as TRBD1 or TRBD2 (6 bases each). This CDR3 has 11 residues. The V end was cut by 7 bases, the J end by 4 bases, with 8 bases between. In germline, CDR1 is MGHDK, CDR2 SYGVNS.

The genes are TRBV6-1 and TRBJ1-5; D remains ambiguous. The CDR3 contains 11 residues. Germline V gene sequence: CDR1 MNHNS, CDR2 SASEGT. With 7 bases removed from V and 8 bases from J, the gap between germline ends came to 9 bases. The CDR3 nucleotides are TGTGCCAGCAATGCCGGGGAGCCCCAGCATTTT. This codes for CASNAGEPQHF.

The chain recombines TRBV7-9 with TRBJ1-4, with D perhaps matching TRBD1 (5 bases). The germline CDR1 and CDR2 sequences are SEHNR and FQNEAQ (reference sequence). Trimming took off 6 bases at V and 8 bases at J, with 16 bases between the two ends. The CDR3 sequence is 14 residues long. The CDR3 DNA sequence: TGTGCCAGCAGGGCCGACAGCGGATACGAAAAACTGTTTTTT. Its protein is CASRADSGYEKLFF.

This rearrangement joins TRBV25-1 to TRBJ1-1; 7 bases fit TRBD1. CDR3 size: 13 residues. Germline CDR1 MGHDK, CDR2 SYGVNS. The ends lost 7 bases at V and 0 bases at J; junction bases unmatched: 2. The CDR3 DNA reads TGTGCCAGCAATCAGGGGGTGAACACTGAAGCTTTCTTT. Translation: CASNQGVNTEAFF.

This clone occurred a few times. V usage is TRBV27 and J usage is TRBJ2-7; a weak D match, TRBD1 (5 bases). The CDR3 covers 15 residues. The germline gives CDR1 MNHEY, CDR2 SMNVEV (reference sequence). Trimming removed 4 bases at V and 5 bases at J, with 18 bases between. CDR3 amino acids: CASSSRPGLAHEQYF. CDR3 DNA: TGTGCCAGCAGTTCCCGACCAGGGCTCGCCCACGAGCAGTACTTC.

This clone was counted only a few times. The J gene is TRBJ1-1, the V gene TRBV4-1; D might be TRBD1 (5 bases). CDR1 and CDR2 from the germline V gene are MGHRA and YSYEKL. Trimming took off 3 bases at V and 2 bases at J, with 13 bases between the two ends. The CDR3 is 15 residues long. CDR3 amino acids: CASSHVGGRNTEAFF. The CDR3 coding sequence is TGCGCCAGCAGCCATGTTGGGGGACGAAACACTGAAGCTTTCTTT.

This chain uses TRBV14 with TRBJ1-2; possibly TRBD1 for D (5 bases). The V gene's germline CDR1 is SGHDN and CDR2 FVKESK. The CDR3 covers 13 residues. The V gene lost 1 base and the J gene lost 3 bases, with 6 bases spanning the gap. CDR3 bases: TGTGCCAGCAGCCAAGGACAGTACTATGGCTACACCTTC. This encodes CASSQGQYYGYTF.

The chain couples TRBV29-1 to TRBJ2-1, with D maybe TRBD1 (6 bases). Germline V gene lookup returns CDR1 SQVTM and CDR2 ANQGSEA. This CDR3 region has 16 residues. Trimming pared 2 bases from V and 0 bases from J, leaving 14 bases between. CDR3 amino acids: CSVEMGTRSSYNEQFF. DNA for the CDR3: TGCAGCGTTGAAATGGGGACACGTAGCTCCTACAATGAGCAGTTCTTC.

The chain has TRBV30 and TRBJ2-5, with D perhaps matching TRBD1 (5 bases). The J call may be mistaken, given a closer DNA end match to TRBJ2-7. Germline V gene sequence: CDR1 GTSNPN, CDR2 SVGIG (reference sequence). The CDR3 loop spans 14 amino acids. The CDR3 coding sequence is TGTGCCAGTAGTATGGCAGGGATCTCCTACGAGCAGTACTTC. Translating it yields CASSMAGISYEQYF.

V gene TRBV27 combines with J gene TRBJ2-2; D may be TRBD1 (6 bases). From germline, CDR1 is MNHEY and CDR2 SMNVEV (reference sequence). This CDR3 is built from 16 residues. Trimming took off 6 bases at V and 4 bases at J, with 18 bases between the two ends. The DNA for the CDR3 is TGTGCCAGCAGCAGTGGGGGCCAGGGGAGCACCGGGGAGCTGTTTTTT. This encodes CASSSGGQGSTGELFF.

The chain recombines TRBV4-1 with TRBJ2-1; tentative D call: TRBD1 (5 bases). Trimming removed 1 base from V and 8 bases from J, with 9 bases in between. The germline V gene encodes CDR1 MGHRA and CDR2 YSYEKL. The length of the CDR3 is 13 residues. This chain's CDR3 is CASSQAQGYEQFF. CDR3 coding DNA: TGCGCCAGCAGCCAAGCTCAGGGCTATGAGCAGTTCTTC.

V usage is TRBV29-1 and J usage is TRBJ2-7, with 7 nucleotides matching TRBD1. The CDR3 is 11 amino acids. Losses at the gene ends were 6 bases for V and 2 bases for J; bases not matched to a gene: 1. Germline loops: CDR1 SQVTM, CDR2 ANQGSEA. This CDR3 is CSVTGTYEQYF. DNA of the CDR3: TGCAGCGTGACAGGGACCTACGAGCAGTACTTC.

This chain connects TRBV19 to TRBJ1-1; D is unclear. CDR1 and CDR2 (germline): LNHDA, SQIVND (reference sequence). This CDR3 spans 16 amino acids. The V gene lost 3 bases and the J gene lost 6 bases, with 20 bases spanning the gap. The CDR3 sequence is CASSIPRQMGVAEAFF. Written as DNA, the CDR3 is TGTGCCAGTAGTATCCCCCGCCAGATGGGCGTCGCTGAAGCTTTCTTT.

V and J are TRBV5-1 and TRBJ2-5; D possibly corresponds to TRBD2 (5 bases). The CDR3 extends over 12 amino acids. The ends were cut back, 4 bases at V and 5 bases at J, with 9 bases in the middle. Germline CDR1 reads SGHRS; CDR2 reads YFSETQ. CDR3 sequence (DNA): TGCGCCAGCAGCCCGGGCGGGGAGACCCAGTACTTC. Protein: CASSPGGETQYF.

The rearrangement uses TRBV5-6 and TRBJ2-3, with D unresolved. The V gene's germline CDR1 is SGHDT and CDR2 YYEEEE. The V end lost 6 bases, the J end lost 0 bases, and 5 bases lay between the germline ends. This CDR3 region has 12 residues. DNA of the CDR3: TGTGCCAGCATCGACAGCACAGATACGCAGTATTTT. As protein: CASIDSTDTQYF.